This record concerns one T cell receptor (beta chain) sequence. Which antigen it targets is not known. The input lacks base qualities; no much larger clone sits a single base away. The data were taken from a study of blood T cell repertoires in COVID-19 (dated by TCRdb to between 2020 and 2021). About the study as a whole: The collaborator samples originated in the United States, Italy and Spain and spanned the acute and convalescent phases of COVID-19. The prospective study material was composed of cDNA or gDNA derived from T cells, B-cell-depleted T cells, or PBMCs. Nearly every sample came with metadata listing a de-identified subject ID, COVID-19 status, age in years and sex. Samples came from the ongoing ImmuneRACE study (first 160 participants) plus 1,254 subjects from 6 global collaborators. The repertoires were made available in a free public database intended to serve as a resource for research on the immune response to SARS-CoV-2. Where HLA class I and class II types were available, the types were taken from metadata supplied by the sample provider, not from assay-based typing. The dataset comprised deeply sampled blood TCRbeta repertoires from subjects exposed to, actively infected with, or recovered from COVID-19.

Deletion took 1 base off V and 4 bases off J, with a span of 14 bases between the germline ends. From the cysteine through the phenylalanine, the CDR3 covers 16 amino acids. Only the CDR3 portion is preserved as DNA: 48 bases, with reading frame beginning at the first base. The germline V gene sets CDR1 to MGHRA and CDR2 to YSYEKL. Collaborating institutions collected whole blood in K2EDTA tubes following their own protocols. For TCRbeta analysis, collaborators shipped samples as frozen whole blood, isolated PBMCs, or DNA extracted from either of those sample types. The immunoSEQ Assay, a bias-controlled multiplex PCR, was used to amplify TCRbeta CDR3 regions from genomic DNA. In the paper's pipeline: The number of nucleated cells in each sample was estimated by amplification of reference gene primers within the assay. To quantify the absolute abundance of each unique TCRbeta CDR3 rearrangement, sequence reads were collapsed and filtered. Productive Simpson clonality was computed per sample as the square root of Simpson's diversity index over productive rearrangements. As stored in TCRdb, this immuneACCESS dataset retains in-frame rearrangements with V and J assigned. A fraction of the clones does not appear; measured against another copy, unresolved V genes explain less than half of the discrepancy, and the remainder lacks a known reason. V and J calls and clone size come straight from that table; D and trimming were deduced from the DNA. Counted in this sample were approximately 72,000 clones; approximately 85% of them appeared once. Clones ranked in the top ten supply roughly 32% of the sample.

What the authors observed across the whole study: The amount of clinical and demographic metadata varied by source and participant and was provided uncurated.

The V and J genes are TRBV4-1 and TRBJ1-3; the D segment cannot be called with confidence. Sequencing used peripheral blood. This receptor was obtained from a woman at least 80 years old with active or convalescent COVID-19. This receptor carries the CDR3 CASSQGGIVRGNTIYF. The sequenced DNA: TGCGCCAGCAGCCAAGGAGGGATAGTAAGGGGAAACACCATATATTTT.